Detailed here is one T cell receptor beta chain. Its antigen is not identified. The sample belongs to a study of cytomegalovirus exposure and HLA in healthy donors. Overall study results and limits: The authors considered a cluster of highly shared sequence variants likely to be a sequencing artifact.

In the PCR, 60 Vbeta and 13 Jbeta primers were used. TCRdb keeps only in-frame clones here, not all; method: immunoSEQ multiplex PCR. The repertoire includes some 80,000 clones, about four fifths of them detected once, and roughly 1.7% sits in the top ten. The CDR3 has 14 amino acids. Germline V gene sequence: CDR1 LNHDA, CDR2 SQIVND (reference sequence). The V end was cut by 6 bases, the J end by 1 base, with 9 bases between. This sequence originates from a man aged 35-49 years in good health and CMV-seronegative. V gene TRBV19 combines with J gene TRBJ2-2; a weak D match, TRBD1 (6 bases). The specimen sequenced was PBMCs. The CDR3 nucleotides are TGTGCCAGTAGGGACAGAAGGAACACCGGGGAGCTGTTTTTT. It yields the protein CASRDRRNTGELFF.